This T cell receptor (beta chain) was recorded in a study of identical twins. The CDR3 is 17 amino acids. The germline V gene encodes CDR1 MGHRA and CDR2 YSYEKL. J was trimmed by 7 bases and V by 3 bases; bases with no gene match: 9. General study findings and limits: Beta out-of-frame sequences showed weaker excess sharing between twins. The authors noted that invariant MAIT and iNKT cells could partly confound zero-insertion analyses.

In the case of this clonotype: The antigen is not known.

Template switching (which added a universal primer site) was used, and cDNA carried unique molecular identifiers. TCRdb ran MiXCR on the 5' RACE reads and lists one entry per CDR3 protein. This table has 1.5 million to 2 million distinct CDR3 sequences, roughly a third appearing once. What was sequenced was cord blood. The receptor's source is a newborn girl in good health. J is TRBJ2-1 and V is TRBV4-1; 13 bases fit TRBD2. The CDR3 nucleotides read TGCGCCAGCAGCCAGAGGGCACTAGCGGGGGGGAAGAATGAGCAGTTCTTC. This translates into CASSQRALAGGKNEQFF.